The clone carrying this T cell receptor (beta chain) was observed at least ten times. Its matching antigen is unknown. The data stem from a study of T cell repertoires in cytomegalovirus infection. MiXCR, run by TCRdb on the reads, gives a single entry per CDR3 protein. The sample lists 600,000 to 700,000 distinct CDR3 sequences; around 30% were seen once. This CDR3 is built from 16 residues. V shed 0 bases and J shed 6 bases, with 15 bases lying between them. CDR1 SGHAT and CDR2 FQNNGV come from the germline V gene. This specimen was cultured PBMCs, taken from culture after CMV antigen stimulation. The sequence was obtained from a human donor in good health (CMV status not recorded). Some clones in this sample may be carry-over from other donors' samples. The gene calls are TRBV11-2 and TRBJ2-1; no clear D gene. The CDR3 here is CASSLDTRIRSNEQFF. The CDR3 DNA follows: TGTGCCAGCAGCTTAGATACTCGGATCCGTAGCAATGAGCAGTTCTTC.